The rows below give T cell receptor beta chains drawn from one sample of a study of beta chain features in type 1 diabetes. Clones were read by immunoSEQ multiplex PCR, and TCRdb kept only the in-frame ones, dropping some. Of 300,000 to 350,000 clones detected, 9.3% appear once; the ten largest clones hold 1%. Sequencing input: central memory CD4+ T cells from blood. The receptors were gathered from a man under 40 with type 1 diabetes. CDR3s include the opening cysteine and the closing phenylalanine or tryptophan. D genes are given only for firm matches. The size field is filled for only some rows; it gives once, few, many or a size class.

v_call	d_call	clone_size	j_call	cdr3_aa
TRBV7-7	NA	few	TRBJ2-5	CASSPGRQGETQYF
TRBV18	NA	few	TRBJ1-2	CASSPNWDNYGYTF
TRBV6-1	NA	once	TRBJ1-4	CASQMRAFNEKLFF
TRBV6-5	TRBD1	NA	TRBJ2-5	CASRRGQGETQYF
TRBV7-9	NA	many	TRBJ2-3	CASSNSGADTQYF
TRBV7-2	NA	NA	TRBJ2-1	CASSPYYDNEQFF
TRBV6-6	NA	once	TRBJ1-6	CASSSRGESSPLHF
TRBV5-5	NA	NA	TRBJ2-1	CASSYSYNEQFF
TRBV9	NA	NA	TRBJ1-1	CASSVAQAFPNTEAFF
TRBV11-2	TRBD2	NA	TRBJ2-3	CASSFGSSGTDTQYF
TRBV5-1	TRBD1	NA	TRBJ1-6	CASSRTGDNSPLHF
TRBV7-6	NA	NA	TRBJ2-2	CASSPGLDTGELFF
TRBV5-4	TRBD1	once	TRBJ2-5	CASSQPGTVQETQYF
TRBV7-9	NA	few	TRBJ2-1	CASSLDGDNEQFF
TRBV6-5	NA	NA	TRBJ2-5	CASSYKGDETQYF
TRBV19	NA	few	TRBJ2-7	CASSKGPRFGATFSEQYF